This T cell receptor (beta chain) was recovered during a study of cytomegalovirus exposure and HLA in healthy donors. The PCR made use of 60 Vbeta and 13 Jbeta primers. The table came from immunoSEQ multiplex PCR; TCRdb's copy has only in-frame clones and leaves some out. The sample has around 140,000 clones, roughly four fifths seen once. Germline lookup yields CDR1 MDHEN and CDR2 SYDVKM. V shed 6 bases, J shed 3 bases, and the junction held 6 bases outside the gene matches. This CDR3 is 15 amino acids long. V usage is TRBV28 and J usage is TRBJ1-5; 9 positions agree with TRBD1. This TCR derives from a man aged 18 to 30 in good health and CMV-seropositive. Sequencing was performed on PBMCs. CDR3 in amino acids: CASSWTGAINQPQHF. The DNA of the CDR3 is TGTGCCAGCAGCTGGACAGGGGCTATCAATCAGCCCCAGCATTTT.